Listed below are T cell receptor beta chains from one sample, sequenced in a study of CD8 T cells in Susac syndrome. TCRdb reprocessed the immunoSEQ multiplex PCR reads via MiXCR and lists one record per CDR3 protein. The repertoire has some 150,000 distinct CDR3 sequences, approximately 96% of them found once; the top ten carry 0.065% to 0.095%. The sample comprised CD4+ T cells from PBMCs. The receptors shown here come from a human donor with Susac syndrome. Each CDR3 is given with its conserved first and last residue. A D gene is named only where the DNA matches it firmly. Expanded clones get a size class; other rows say once, few or many, or leave the size out.

NA	TRBJ2-1	NA	TRBV6-4	TGTGCCAGCAGTGACGGCGGGGGCCACTACAATGAGCAGTTCTTC	CASSDGGGHYNEQFF
NA	TRBJ2-7	once	TRBV29-1	TGCAGCCATGACAGAACTAGCTCCTACGAGCAGTACTTC	CSHDRTSSYEQYF
TRBD2	TRBJ2-2	NA	TRBV12-3/TRBV12-4	TGTGCCAGCAGTAGGCAAGGGCTAGCGGCCGGGGAGCTGTTTTTT	CASSRQGLAAGELFF
TRBD2	TRBJ2-1	NA	TRBV4-2	TGTGCCAGCAGCCAGGATCTAGCGGGAGTGGCCTACAATGAGCAGTTCTTC	CASSQDLAGVAYNEQFF
NA	TRBJ1-1	NA	TRBV7-3	TGTGCCAGCAGCTTGGGAGGTAGGGCTGAAGCTTTCTTT	CASSLGGRAEAFF
NA	TRBJ1-2	NA	TRBV29-1	TGCAGCGTCCACGAGGTTAATGGCTACACCTTC	CSVHEVNGYTF
TRBD1	TRBJ1-5	NA	TRBV20-1	TGCAGTGCTAGAGCGGGACAGGCTAATCAGCCCCAGCATTTT	CSARAGQANQPQHF
NA	TRBJ2-3	NA	TRBV5-1	TGCGCCAGCATGACGAGGTTGAGCAGCACAGATACGCAGTATTTT	CASMTRLSSTDTQYF
NA	TRBJ2-5	NA	TRBV5-1	TGCGCCAGCAGCTTGGCCCAAACAGCACAAGAGACCCAGTACTTC	CASSLAQTAQETQYF
NA	TRBJ1-1	once	TRBV7-9	TGTGCCAGCAGCTACTACAGGGACGCAGACACTGAAGCTTTCTTT	CASSYYRDADTEAFF
NA	TRBJ2-7	NA	TRBV24-1	TGTGCCACCCCGGAACGGGACGAGCAGTACTTC	CATPERDEQYF
NA	TRBJ1-2	NA	TRBV2	TGTGCCAGCAGCAAAGAGGGGGAATTGAGTAATGGCTACACCTTC	CASSKEGELSNGYTF
NA	TRBJ1-4	NA	TRBV4-1	TGCGCCAGCGGCCAAAGGGATAATGAAAAACTGTTTTTT	CASGQRDNEKLFF
NA	TRBJ2-1	NA	TRBV7-9	TGTGCCAGCAGCCAAAACTCCAAAGCGGATTTTAACTACAATGAGCAGTTCTTC	CASSQNSKADFNYNEQFF
NA	TRBJ2-1	NA	TRBV10-3	TGTGCCATCAGTGAGTCGACTAGGACAACTAGGAGCTCCTACAATGAGCAGTTCTTC	CAISESTRTTRSSYNEQFF